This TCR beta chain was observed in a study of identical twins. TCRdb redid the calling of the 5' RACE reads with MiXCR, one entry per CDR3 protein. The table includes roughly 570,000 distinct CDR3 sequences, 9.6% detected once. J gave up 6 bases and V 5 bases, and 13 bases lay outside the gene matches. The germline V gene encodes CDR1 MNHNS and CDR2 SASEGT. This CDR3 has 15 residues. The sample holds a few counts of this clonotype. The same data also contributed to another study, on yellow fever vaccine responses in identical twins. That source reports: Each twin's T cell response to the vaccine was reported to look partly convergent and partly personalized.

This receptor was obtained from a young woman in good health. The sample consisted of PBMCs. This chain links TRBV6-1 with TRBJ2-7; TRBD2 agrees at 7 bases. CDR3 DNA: TGTGCCAGCAGTCCTTCTAGCGGTATTCCCATCGAGCAGTACTTC. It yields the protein CASSPSSGIPIEQYF.